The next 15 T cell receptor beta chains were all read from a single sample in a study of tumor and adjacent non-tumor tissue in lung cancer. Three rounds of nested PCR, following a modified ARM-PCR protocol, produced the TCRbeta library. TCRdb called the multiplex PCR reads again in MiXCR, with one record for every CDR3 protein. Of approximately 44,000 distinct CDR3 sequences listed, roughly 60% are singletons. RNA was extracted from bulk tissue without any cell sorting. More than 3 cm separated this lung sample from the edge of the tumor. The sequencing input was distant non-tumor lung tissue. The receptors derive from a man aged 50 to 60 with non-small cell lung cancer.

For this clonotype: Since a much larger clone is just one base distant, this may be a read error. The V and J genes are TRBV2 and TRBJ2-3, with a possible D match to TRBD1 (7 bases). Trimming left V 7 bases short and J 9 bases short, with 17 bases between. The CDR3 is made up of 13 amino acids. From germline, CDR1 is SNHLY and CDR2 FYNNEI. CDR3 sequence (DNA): TGTGCCAGCACCACCAGGGGGGTAGTCACGCAGTATTTT. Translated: CASTTRGVVTQYF.

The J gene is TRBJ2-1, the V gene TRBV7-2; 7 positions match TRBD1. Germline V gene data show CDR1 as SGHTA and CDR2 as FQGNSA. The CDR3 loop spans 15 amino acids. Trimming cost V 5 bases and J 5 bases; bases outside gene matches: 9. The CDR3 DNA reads TGTGCCAGCAGCGCCGGCTCACAGGGGAACAATGAGCAGTTCTTC. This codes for CASSAGSQGNNEQFF.

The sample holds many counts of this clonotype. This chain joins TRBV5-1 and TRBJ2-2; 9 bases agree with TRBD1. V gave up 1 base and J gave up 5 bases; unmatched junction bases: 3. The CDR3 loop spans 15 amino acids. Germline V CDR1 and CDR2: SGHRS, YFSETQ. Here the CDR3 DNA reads TGCGCCAGCAGCTTGTGGGACAGGGATACCGGGGAGCTGTTTTTT. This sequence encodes CASSLWDRDTGELFF.

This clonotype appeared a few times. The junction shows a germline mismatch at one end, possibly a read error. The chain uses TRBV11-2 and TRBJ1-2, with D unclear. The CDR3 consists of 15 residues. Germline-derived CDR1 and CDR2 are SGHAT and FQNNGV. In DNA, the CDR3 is TGTGCCAGTACCCTGGCCTGGCAAGGGCCCTATGGCTACACATTC. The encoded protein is CASTLAWQGPYGYTF.

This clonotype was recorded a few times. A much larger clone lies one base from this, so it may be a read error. This chain's CDR3 is CASQTGGGNTQYF. The CDR3, as DNA: TGTGCCAGTCAGACAGGAGGCGGAAACACTCAGTACTTC. V usage is TRBV5-5 and J usage is TRBJ2-4; possible D gene TRBD1, 6 bases. This CDR3 comprises 13 residues. The germline V gene encodes CDR1 SGHKS and CDR2 YYEKEE (reference sequence).

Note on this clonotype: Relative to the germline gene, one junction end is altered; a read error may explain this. The CDR3 reads CSVSLVGGEETKYF. CDR3 in DNA: TGTAGCGTGTCGCTAGTGGGAGGAGAAGAGACCAAGTACTTC. The chain employs TRBV29-1 and TRBJ2-5; D is perhaps TRBD2 (6 bases). Germline values: CDR1 SQVTM, CDR2 ANQGSEA. The CDR3 has 14 residues.

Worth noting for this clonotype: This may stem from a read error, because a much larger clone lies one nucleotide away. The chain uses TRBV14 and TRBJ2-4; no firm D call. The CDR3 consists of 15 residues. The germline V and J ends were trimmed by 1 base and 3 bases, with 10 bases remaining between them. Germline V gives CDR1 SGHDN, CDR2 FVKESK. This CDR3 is CASSQGEAVKNIQYF. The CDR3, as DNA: TGTGCCAGCAGCCAAGGAGAGGCAGTCAAAAACATTCAGTACTTC.

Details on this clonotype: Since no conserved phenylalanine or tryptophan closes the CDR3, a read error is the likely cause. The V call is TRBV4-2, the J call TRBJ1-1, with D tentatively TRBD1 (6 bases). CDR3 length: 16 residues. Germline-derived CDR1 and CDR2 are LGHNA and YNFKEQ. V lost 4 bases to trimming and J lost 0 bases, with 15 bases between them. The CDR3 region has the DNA TGTGCCAGCAGCCTCCGGAGAGGGGGGATGAACACTGAAGCTTTCCTT. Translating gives CASSLRRGGMNTEAFL.

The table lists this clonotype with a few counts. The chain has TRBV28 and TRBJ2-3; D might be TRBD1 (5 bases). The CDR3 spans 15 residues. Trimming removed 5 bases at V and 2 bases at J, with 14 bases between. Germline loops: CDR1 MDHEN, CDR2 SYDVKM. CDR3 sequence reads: CASSNQGSYTDTQYF. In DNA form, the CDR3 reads TGTGCCAGCAGTAACCAGGGCAGTTACACAGATACGCAGTATTTT.

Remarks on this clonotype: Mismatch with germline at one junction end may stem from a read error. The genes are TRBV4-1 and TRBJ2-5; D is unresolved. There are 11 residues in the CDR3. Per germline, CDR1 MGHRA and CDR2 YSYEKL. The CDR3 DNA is TGCGCCAACAGCCAAGAAGGTGTCTGGCACTTC. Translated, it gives CANSQEGVWHF.

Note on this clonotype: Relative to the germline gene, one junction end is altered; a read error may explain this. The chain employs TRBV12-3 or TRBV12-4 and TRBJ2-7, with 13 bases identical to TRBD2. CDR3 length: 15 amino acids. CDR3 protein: CDSSATSGRAYEQYF. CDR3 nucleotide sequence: TGTGACAGCAGTGCCACTAGCGGGAGGGCCTACGAGCAGTACTTC.

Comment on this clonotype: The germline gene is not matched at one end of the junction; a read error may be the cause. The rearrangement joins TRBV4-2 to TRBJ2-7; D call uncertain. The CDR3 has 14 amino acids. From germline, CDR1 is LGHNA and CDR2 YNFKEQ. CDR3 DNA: TGTGCCAGCAGCAACCGTGACCCCCCCTACGAGCAGCACTTC. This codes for CASSNRDPPYEQHF.

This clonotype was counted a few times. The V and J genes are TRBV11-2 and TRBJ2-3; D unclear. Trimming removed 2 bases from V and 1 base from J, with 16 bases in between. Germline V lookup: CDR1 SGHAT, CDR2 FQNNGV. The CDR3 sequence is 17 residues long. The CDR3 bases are TGTGCCAGCAGCTTAACCGTCAGCCAGGATGGCACAGATACGCAGTATTTT. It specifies CASSLTVSQDGTDTQYF.

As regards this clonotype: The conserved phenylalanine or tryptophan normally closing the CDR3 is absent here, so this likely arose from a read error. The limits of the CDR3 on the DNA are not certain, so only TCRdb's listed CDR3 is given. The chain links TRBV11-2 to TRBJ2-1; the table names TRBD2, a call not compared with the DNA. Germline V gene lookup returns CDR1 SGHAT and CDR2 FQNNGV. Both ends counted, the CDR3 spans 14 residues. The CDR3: CASSLDATRRGPFL.

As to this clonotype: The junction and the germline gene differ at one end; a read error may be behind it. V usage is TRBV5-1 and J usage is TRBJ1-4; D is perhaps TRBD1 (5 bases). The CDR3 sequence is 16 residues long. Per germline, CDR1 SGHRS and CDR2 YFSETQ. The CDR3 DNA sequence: TGCACCAGCAGCTTGGGACCGGTTTGGACTAATGAAAAACTGTTTTTT. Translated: CTSSLGPVWTNEKLFF.